Presented here are 26 T cell receptor beta chains from one specimen sequenced in a study of blood T cells in healthy people across ages. Together with a sample-barcoded 5' primer, a J-beta primer mix was included in a second PCR lasting about 6 to 12 cycles. TCRdb re-analysed the 5' RACE reads in MiXCR, keeping a single row per CDR3 protein. Of about 970,000 distinct CDR3 sequences in the sample, just over 50% were seen once. Sequenced material: blood. The source is a woman aged 55-70 years in good health.

The chain carries TRBV15 and TRBJ1-4, with no clear D. With 5 bases removed from V and 0 bases from J, the gap between germline ends came to 7 bases. Germline V gene data show CDR1 as LNHNV and CDR2 as YYDKDF (reference sequence). The CDR3 consists of 14 residues. CDR3 sequence: CATSRRATNEKLFF. The CDR3 DNA follows: TGTGCCACCAGCCGCCGAGCAACTAATGAAAAACTGTTTTTT.

The chain joins TRBV7-9 to TRBJ2-2; 7 positions match TRBD2. The junction had 11 bases not matched to a gene; V was cut back by 2 bases and J by 5 bases. Germline V gene lookup returns CDR1 SEHNR and CDR2 FQNEAQ (reference sequence). The CDR3 is 17 residues long. The CDR3, as DNA: TGTGCCAGCAGCTTAAGACTCGGCGGGAGCGGTACCGGGGAGCTGTTTTTT. It is translated as CASSLRLGGSGTGELFF.

This rearrangement joins TRBV29-1 to TRBJ2-5; D is perhaps TRBD1 (6 bases). With 7 bases removed from V and 3 bases from J, the gap between germline ends came to 9 bases. The V gene's germline CDR1 is SQVTM and CDR2 ANQGSEA. The CDR3 extends over 11 amino acids. CDR3 sequence: CSGSGEETQYF. Written as DNA, the CDR3 is TGCAGCGGTTCAGGGGAAGAGACCCAGTACTTC.

The rearrangement links TRBV3-1 to TRBJ1-1; D unclear. V lost 0 bases and J lost 6, with 5 bases in between. The V gene's germline CDR1 is LGHDT and CDR2 YNNKEL (reference sequence). This CDR3 has 12 residues. The CDR3 region has the DNA TGTGCCAGCAGCCAAGATCGAGCTGAAGCTTTCTTT. Protein: CASSQDRAEAFF.

This clonotype was observed a single time. This chain links TRBV20-1 with TRBJ1-2; D is undetermined. Germline V gene lookup returns CDR1 DFQATT and CDR2 SNEGSKA (reference sequence). The CDR3 totals 11 residues. Between the trimmed V and J ends, which lost 6 bases and 6 bases, there was a span of 11 bases. The CDR3 sequence is CSAKGIHGYTF. DNA for the CDR3: TGCAGTGCGAAGGGAATACATGGCTACACCTTC.

Only a few counts were recorded for this clonotype. The rearrangement uses TRBV12-3 or TRBV12-4 and TRBJ1-5; TRBD1 agrees at 9 bases. The CDR3 loop spans 19 amino acids. The trim removed 6 bases at V and 0 bases at J, leaving 15 bases unmatched. CDR3 nucleotide sequence: TGTGCCAGCAGCCAATTCCGACCGGGACAGGGCCATAGCAATCAGCCCCAGCATTTT. This sequence encodes CASSQFRPGQGHSNQPQHF.

The chain couples TRBV12-3 or TRBV12-4 to TRBJ1-2, with D maybe TRBD1 (5 bases). This CDR3 contains 15 residues. The V gene lost 6 bases and the J gene lost 3 bases, with 17 bases spanning the gap. CDR3 sequence: CASSLTPTVYYGYTF. CDR3 sequence (DNA): TGTGCCAGCAGCCTTACGCCGACAGTTTACTATGGCTACACCTTC.

The gene calls are TRBV24-1 and TRBJ2-1, with TRBD2 matching 10 bases. The end of the DNA fits TRBJ2-7 better, so the J call may be wrong. The V gene's germline CDR1 is KGHDR and CDR2 SFDVKD. This CDR3 has 20 residues. The CDR3 DNA reads as TGTGCCACCAGTGACCCCTCCCGGACTAGCGGTTCCTTCTCCTACAATGAGCAGTACTTC. This encodes CATSDPSRTSGSFSYNEQYF.

This chain links TRBV9 with TRBJ2-7, with 7 bases fitting TRBD1. Trimming at V came to 4 bases and at J to 4 bases, leaving 11 bases not matched to a gene. The CDR3 has 15 residues. Germline CDR1 is SGDLS and CDR2 is YYNGEE. The CDR3 coding sequence is TGTGCCAGCAGCCCCAGCGAGGGGGCCTTTTACGAGCAGTACTTC. Translating it yields CASSPSEGAFYEQYF.

About this clonotype: The junction departs from germline at one end; a sequencing error may be responsible. The chain couples TRBV6-2 or TRBV6-3 to TRBJ2-5; D possibly corresponds to TRBD1 (5 bases). The CDR3 totals 15 residues. Germline CDR1 and CDR2: MNHEY and SVGEGT. The CDR3 DNA sequence: TGTGCCTGCAGTTACTCGAAATCAGGGTCAGAGACCCAGTACTTC. Residues: CACSYSKSGSETQYF.

A few counts support this clonotype. The CDR3 DNA is TGCAGTGCTATGGGGGAGGGTGGACCGCAGTACTTC. Translated: CSAMGEGGPQYF. The rearrangement uses TRBV20-1 and TRBJ2-5; 7 nucleotides match TRBD2. CDR1 DFQATT and CDR2 SNEGSKA come from the germline V gene (reference sequence). Trimming cost V 4 bases and J 11 bases; bases outside gene matches: 10. This CDR3 is built from 12 residues.

There are a few counts of this clonotype. The chain employs TRBV28 and TRBJ1-4; D is perhaps TRBD1 (5 bases). Trimming removed 2 bases at V and 6 bases at J, with 13 bases between. Germline lookup yields CDR1 MDHEN and CDR2 SYDVKM. The CDR3 extends over 15 amino acids. The CDR3 loop is CASSLPGPRYEKLFF. CDR3 coding DNA: TGTGCCAGCAGTTTACCGGGACCGCGGTATGAAAAACTGTTTTTT.

The chain carries TRBV6-6 and TRBJ1-1, with D unclear. Germline CDR1 and CDR2: MNHNY and SVGAGI (reference sequence). Trimming pared 2 bases from V and 7 bases from J, leaving 5 bases between. CDR3 length: 11 residues. The CDR3: CASSYHGEAFF. The CDR3 DNA sequence: TGTGCCAGCAGTTACCACGGTGAAGCTTTCTTT.

This clonotype came up a few times. The chain has TRBV29-1 and TRBJ2-5; tentatively, D is TRBD2 (5 bases). Trimming removed 8 bases at V and 2 bases at J, with 18 bases between. This CDR3 contains 14 residues. Germline V lookup: CDR1 SQVTM, CDR2 ANQGSEA. The CDR3 DNA is TGCAGCTTCCTCCGAATCGGGGAACAAGAGACCCAGTACTTC. Amino acids: CSFLRIGEQETQYF. The complete variable domain, with remaining parts taken from reference TRBV29-1 and TRBJ2-5, reads SAVISQKPSRDICQRGTSLTIQCQVDSQVTMMFWYRQQPGQSLTLIATANQGSEATYESGFVIDKFPISRPNLTFSTLTVSNMSPEDSSIYLCSFLRIGEQETQYFGPGTRLLVL.

The table lists this clonotype with a few counts. The chain carries TRBV5-6 and TRBJ2-1; D gene uncertain. The V gene's germline CDR1 is SGHDT and CDR2 YYEEEE. The CDR3 contains 13 residues. Between the trimmed V and J ends, which lost 5 bases and 12 bases, there was a span of 18 bases. CDR3 residues: CASRPYGRLGQFF. CDR3 coding DNA: TGTGCCAGCAGGCCTTACGGCCGATTGGGGCAGTTCTTC.

The J gene is TRBJ2-4, the V gene TRBV6-2 or TRBV6-3; D may be TRBD1 or TRBD2 (5 bases each). The closer fit of TRBJ2-7 to the DNA end suggests the J call may be wrong. Germline V gene sequence: CDR1 MNHEY, CDR2 SVGEGT. CDR3 length equals 16 residues. The CDR3 sequence is CASSGRGLVLVYEQYF. DNA for the CDR3: TGTGCCAGCAGTGGACGGGGCCTAGTCCTCGTCTACGAGCAGTACTTC.

This clonotype came up a few times. The chain couples TRBV7-2 to TRBJ1-1, with D tentatively TRBD1 (5 bases). Per germline, CDR1 SGHTA and CDR2 FQGNSA. V dropped 2 bases and J dropped 9 bases, with 16 bases sitting between them. CDR3 size: 14 residues. CDR3 sequence reads: CASSLKQVDVQAFF. As DNA, the CDR3 is TGTGCCAGCAGCTTAAAACAGGTGGATGTTCAAGCTTTCTTT.

The chain links TRBV6-1 to TRBJ1-1, with D possibly being TRBD1 (5 bases). The CDR3 covers 13 residues. Trimming removed 3 bases at V and 8 bases at J, with 13 bases between. Germline lookup yields CDR1 MNHNS and CDR2 SASEGT. The CDR3, as DNA: TGTGCCAGCAGTGAGGTGACAGAATCCGAAGCTTTCTTT. It translates to CASSEVTESEAFF.

The chain has TRBV10-3 and TRBJ2-7; 8 bases line up with TRBD1. The V gene's germline CDR1 is ENHRY and CDR2 SYGVKD. Trimming cost V 6 bases and J 5 bases; bases outside gene matches: 6. The CDR3 extends over 13 amino acids. CDR3 in amino acids: CAISPMDRDEQYF. The CDR3 nucleotides read TGTGCCATCAGCCCCATGGACAGGGACGAGCAGTACTTC.

The J gene is TRBJ2-1, the V gene TRBV20-1, with 8 bases matching TRBD2. The closer fit of TRBJ2-7 to the DNA end suggests the J call may be wrong. Germline CDR1 is DFQATT and CDR2 is SNEGSKA (reference sequence). CDR3 length equals 17 residues. DNA of the CDR3: TGCAGTGCTAGAGATAAAGCGGGAGCTATCTCCTACAATGAGCAGTACTTC. Translating it yields CSARDKAGAISYNEQYF.

This clonotype was detected only a few times. The rearrangement links TRBV3-1 to TRBJ2-5; D not resolved. The V end lost 2 bases, the J end lost 1 base, and 8 bases lay between the germline ends. This CDR3 contains 14 residues. Germline V gives CDR1 LGHDT, CDR2 YNNKEL (reference sequence). The DNA of the CDR3 is TGTGCCAGCAGCCAACAGCTCACCCAAGAGACCCAGTACTTC. It encodes CASSQQLTQETQYF.

This chain links TRBV15 with TRBJ2-1, with D uncertain. The CDR3 has 13 amino acids. The V gene lost 0 bases and the J gene lost 5 bases, with 5 bases spanning the gap. Germline CDR1 LNHNV, CDR2 YYDKDF (reference sequence). CDR3 loop: CATSRDWDNEQFF. CDR3 DNA: TGTGCCACCAGCAGAGACTGGGACAATGAGCAGTTCTTC.

The chain has TRBV27 and TRBJ2-7; 11 bases align to TRBD2. With V trimmed by 5 bases and J by 6 bases, 9 bases remained unmatched. This CDR3 is 15 amino acids long. The V gene's germline CDR1 is MNHEY and CDR2 SMNVEV (reference sequence). The CDR3 sequence: CASSPTSGKRGEQYF. The DNA for the CDR3 is TGTGCCAGCAGTCCGACTAGCGGGAAAAGGGGCGAGCAGTACTTC.

This chain joins TRBV27 and TRBJ2-6; D not certain. The V end was cut by 10 bases, the J end by 0 bases, with 7 bases between. The CDR3 sequence is 13 residues long. CDR1 is MNHEY and CDR2 is SMNVEV in the germline V gene (reference sequence). In DNA, the CDR3 is TGTGCCACCCTACTCTCTGGGGCCAACGTCCTGACTTTC. Protein: CATLLSGANVLTF. The full variable domain, completed using reference TRBV27 and TRBJ2-6, is EAQVTQNPRYLITVTGKKLTVTCSQNMNHEYMSWYRQDPGLGLRQIYYSMNVEVTDKGDVPEGYKVSRKEKRNFPLILESPSPNQTSLYFCATLLSGANVLTFGAGSRLTVL.

This chain joins TRBV7-9 and TRBJ2-5; D is undetermined. The CDR3 has 14 amino acids. Germline CDR1 SEHNR, CDR2 FQNEAQ (reference sequence). The V and J ends lost 1 base and 7 bases respectively, with 13 bases between them. The CDR3 DNA is TGTGCCAGCAGCTTAGAGTCGGGCCTCTTGACCCAGTACTTC. Its translation: CASSLESGLLTQYF. Full variable domain (missing parts from reference TRBV7-9 and TRBJ2-5): DTGVSQNPRHKITKRGQNVTFRCDPISEHNRLYWYRQTLGQGPEFLTYFQNEAQLEKSRLLSDRFSAERPKGSFSTLEIQRTEQGDSAMYLCASSLESGLLTQYFGPGTRLLVL.

The V call is TRBV7-8, the J call TRBJ2-1, with D perhaps given as TRBD1 or TRBD2 (6 bases each). Per germline, CDR1 SGHVS and CDR2 FQNEAQ. V lost 7 bases, J lost 5 bases, and 18 bases lay in between. CDR3 length equals 15 residues. The CDR3 region has the DNA TGTGCCAGCAACATAGGGGGGTACGGGAACAATGAGCAGTTCTTC. It translates to CASNIGGYGNNEQFF.